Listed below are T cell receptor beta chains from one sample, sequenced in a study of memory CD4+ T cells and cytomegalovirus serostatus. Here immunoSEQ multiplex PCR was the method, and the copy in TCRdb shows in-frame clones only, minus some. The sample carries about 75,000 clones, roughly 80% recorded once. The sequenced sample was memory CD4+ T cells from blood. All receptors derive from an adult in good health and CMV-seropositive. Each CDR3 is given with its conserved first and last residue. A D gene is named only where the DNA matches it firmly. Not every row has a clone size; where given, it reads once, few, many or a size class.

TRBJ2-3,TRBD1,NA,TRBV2,TGTGCCAGCAGTGAATATGTGGAGACAGGGAGCCTCTCAGATACGCAGTATTTT,CASSEYVETGSLSDTQYF
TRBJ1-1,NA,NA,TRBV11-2,TGTGCCAGCAGCTTAGCGTCTGGGACTGAAGCTTTCTTT,CASSLASGTEAFF
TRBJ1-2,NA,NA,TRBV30,TGTGCCTGGAGTCCTGACTATGGCTACACCTTC,CAWSPDYGYTF
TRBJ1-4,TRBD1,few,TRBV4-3,TGCGCCAGCAGCCAAAACAGGGGAACTAATGAAAAACTGTTTTTT,CASSQNRGTNEKLFF
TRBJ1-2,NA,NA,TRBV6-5,TGTGCCAGCAGTTACTCGCAGGGGAGAGGAGGTGGCTACACCTTC,CASSYSQGRGGGYTF
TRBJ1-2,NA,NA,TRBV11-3,TGTGCCAGCAGCTTAGATCACAGGCTCTATGGCTACACCTTC,CASSLDHRLYGYTF
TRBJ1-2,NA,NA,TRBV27,TGTGCCAGCAGTCCCCGGGAGCCTAACTATGGCTACACCTTC,CASSPREPNYGYTF
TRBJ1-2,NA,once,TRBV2,TGTGCCAGCACCCGTGAGGAGTACTATGGCTACACCTTC,CASTREEYYGYTF
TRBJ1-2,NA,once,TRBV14,TGTGCCAGCAACACGGGGGGTGGGAGCTACACCTTC,CASNTGGGSYTF
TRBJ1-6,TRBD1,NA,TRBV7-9,TGTGCCAGCAGCTGGCAAGGATTTAGGACAGGCGAAGATAATTCACCCCTCCACTTT,CASSWQGFRTGEDNSPLHF
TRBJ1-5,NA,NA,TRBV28,TGTGCCAGCAGGAAGAACAGGGACAATCAGCCCCAGCATTTT,CASRKNRDNQPQHF
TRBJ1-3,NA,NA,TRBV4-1,TGCGCCAGCAGCCACCCCATGAGAGGAAACACCATATATTTT,CASSHPMRGNTIYF
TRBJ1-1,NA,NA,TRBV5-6,TGTGCCAGCAGCTTGATTGCAGGGGCCACTGAAGCTTTCTTT,CASSLIAGATEAFF
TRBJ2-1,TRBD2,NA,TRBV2,TGTGCCAGCAGCGAAGGTCTAGCGGCATACAATGAGCAGTTCTTC,CASSEGLAAYNEQFF
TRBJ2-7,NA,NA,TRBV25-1,TGTGCCAGCAGTGAATCGGACGAGCAGTACTTC,CASSESDEQYF
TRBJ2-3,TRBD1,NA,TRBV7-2,TGTGCCAGCAGCTCTCAGACAGGGTTGCCAGATACGCAGTATTTT,CASSSQTGLPDTQYF
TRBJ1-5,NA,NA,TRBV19,TGTGCCAGTAGGGACATTAAGGGCAATCAGCCCCAGCATTTT,CASRDIKGNQPQHF
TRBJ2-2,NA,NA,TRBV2,TGTGCCAGCAAGGGTTTAGGTTTCACCGGGGAGCTGTTTTTT,CASKGLGFTGELFF
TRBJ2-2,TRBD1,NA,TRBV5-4,TGTGCCAGCAGTCGGGACAGCAACACCGGGGAGCTGTTTTTT,CASSRDSNTGELFF
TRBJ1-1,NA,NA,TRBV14,TGTGCCAGCAGCCAACTACCCCATATGAACACTGAAGCTTTCTTT,CASSQLPHMNTEAFF
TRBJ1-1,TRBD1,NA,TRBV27,TGTGCCAGCAGTTCGCCGGACAGGGTCACTGAAGCTTTCTTT,CASSSPDRVTEAFF
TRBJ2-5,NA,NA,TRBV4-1,TGCGCCAGCAGCCGATTACCAGGAGAGACCCAGTACTTC,CASSRLPGETQYF
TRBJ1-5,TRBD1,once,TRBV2,TGTGCCAGCAACCTACAGGGGTCGGGCAATCAGCCCCAGCATTTT,CASNLQGSGNQPQHF
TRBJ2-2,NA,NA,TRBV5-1,TGCGCCAGCAGCTTATTGACAGCGACCGGGGAGCTGTTTTTT,CASSLLTATGELFF
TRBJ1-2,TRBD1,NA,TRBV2,TGTGCCAGCAGGGAAGGCCGGACAGGGAGGGTCGACGGCTACACCTTC,CASREGRTGRVDGYTF
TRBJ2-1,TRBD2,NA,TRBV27,TGTGCCAGCAGTCCCGGGACTAGCGGGAGGGATGAGCAGTTCTTC,CASSPGTSGRDEQFF
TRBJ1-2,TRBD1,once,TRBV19,TGTGCCAGTACCTCACAGGGGGCCCTCCTTTATGGCTACACCTTC,CASTSQGALLYGYTF
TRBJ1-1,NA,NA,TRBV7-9,TGTGCCAGCAGCGCTATCGCTGCTGAAGCTTTCTTT,CASSAIAAEAFF
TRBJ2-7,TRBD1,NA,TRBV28,TGTGCCAGCAGTTCTGACAGGGGGAGGTACGAGCAGTACTTC,CASSSDRGRYEQYF
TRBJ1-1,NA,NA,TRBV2,TGTGCCAGCAGCCAGCTACCGAGGACTGAAGCTTTCTTT,CASSQLPRTEAFF
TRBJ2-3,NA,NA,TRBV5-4,TGTGCCAGCAGCGCAGGGACGGGCACAGATACGCAGTATTTT,CASSAGTGTDTQYF
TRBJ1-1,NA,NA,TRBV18,TGTGCCAGCTCACCAACGCTGACACCGAACACTGAAGCTTTCTTT,CASSPTLTPNTEAFF
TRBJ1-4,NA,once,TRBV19,TGTGCCAGTACTAGGACTCCCACGGCGGATGAAAAACTGTTTTTT,CASTRTPTADEKLFF
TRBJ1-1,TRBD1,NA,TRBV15,TGTGCCACCAGCAGAGTTCAATCAGGGGGTTATGACACTGAAGCTTTCTTT,CATSRVQSGGYDTEAFF
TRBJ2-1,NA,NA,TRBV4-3,TGCGCCAGCAGCCAAGATCGGTTCGTCTACCCTCAGTTCTTC,CASSQDRFVYPQFF
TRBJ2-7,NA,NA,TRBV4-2,TGTGCCAGCAGCCAAGAGACAGGAGGGGGCTACGAGCAGTACTTC,CASSQETGGGYEQYF
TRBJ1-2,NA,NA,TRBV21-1,TGTGCCAGCAGCAAAGAACGGGGGGGTAGTGGCTACACCTTC,CASSKERGGSGYTF
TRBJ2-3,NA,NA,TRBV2,TGTGCCAGCAGTGATCGGGTAGCGGTAACTTCCACAGATACGCAGTATTTT,CASSDRVAVTSTDTQYF
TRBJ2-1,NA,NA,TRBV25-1,TGTGCCAGCAGTGATTCGGGGCGGGTCCACAATGAGCAGTTCTTC,CASSDSGRVHNEQFF
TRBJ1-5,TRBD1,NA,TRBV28,TGTGCCAGCAGTTTAGGGACAGGATTATGGGGCAATCAGCCCCAGCATTTT,CASSLGTGLWGNQPQHF
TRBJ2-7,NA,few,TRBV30,TGTGCCTGGTCAGGACAAAGCGAGCAGTACTTC,CAWSGQSEQYF
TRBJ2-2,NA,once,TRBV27,TGTGCCAGCAGTATAACCGGGTTTCCCGGCACCGGGGAGCTGTTTTTT,CASSITGFPGTGELFF
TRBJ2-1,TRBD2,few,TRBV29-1,TGCAGCGCCCTAACACCGGGACTAGCGATTGAGCAGTTCTTC,CSALTPGLAIEQFF